Presented here are 7 T cell receptor beta chains from one specimen sequenced in a study of cytomegalovirus exposure and HLA in healthy donors. A multiplex PCR was run with 60 Vbeta primers and 13 Jbeta primers. Using immunoSEQ multiplex PCR, the repertoire was profiled, and TCRdb retains in-frame clones only, with some absent. Here the sample spans 95,000 to 100,000 clones, roughly 74% being singletons. The sample consisted of PBMCs. All receptors come from a woman in her thirties or forties in good health and CMV-seronegative.

The chain is built from TRBV7-3 and TRBJ2-3; no clear D gene. The V gene lost 3 bases and the J gene lost 0 bases, with 10 bases spanning the gap. Germline V CDR1 and CDR2: SGHTA, FQGTGA. The CDR3 is made up of 15 amino acids. The CDR3 loop reads CASSLTSFSTDTQYF. DNA of the CDR3: TGTGCCAGCAGCTTGACATCTTTTAGCACAGATACGCAGTATTTT.

The chain combines TRBV25-1 with TRBJ2-2, with D possibly TRBD1 on 6 matching bases. V lost 0 bases to trimming and J lost 2 bases, with 10 bases between them. This CDR3 contains 16 residues. Germline assignment: CDR1 MGHDK and CDR2 SYGVNS. The CDR3 here is CASSEYYGTNTGELFF. The DNA for the CDR3 is TGTGCCAGCAGTGAATATTACGGGACAAACACCGGGGAGCTGTTTTTT. The full variable domain, in which reference TRBV25-1 and TRBJ2-2 provide the parts outside the CDR3, is EADIYQTPRYLVIGTGKKITLECSQTMGHDKMYWYQQDPGMELHLIHYSYGVNSTEKGDLSSESTVSRIRTEHFPLTLESARPSHTSQYLCASSEYYGTNTGELFFGEGSRLTVL.

In this sample, this clone turned up a few times. This chain uses TRBV6-5 with TRBJ1-2; TRBD1 is a possible D gene (6 bases). The CDR3 is 15 residues long. Germline V gene data show CDR1 as MNHEY and CDR2 as SVGAGI. V lost 4 bases and J 2 bases, leaving 14 bases between the germline ends. The CDR3 DNA reads as TGTGCCAGCAGTTCCCCCTGGGGGCCCAACTATGGCTACACCTTC. Protein: CASSSPWGPNYGYTF.

This chain joins TRBV19 and TRBJ2-5, with TRBD1 matching over 8 bases. Trimming cost V 5 bases and J 5 bases; bases outside gene matches: 10. This CDR3 has 15 amino acids. Germline assignment: CDR1 LNHDA and CDR2 SQIVND (reference sequence). The CDR3 sequence: CASSSLGQGWETQYF. CDR3 DNA: TGTGCCAGTAGTTCCCTAGGACAGGGTTGGGAGACCCAGTACTTC.

This clone was counted only a few times. J is TRBJ1-1 and V is TRBV18; unclear D gene. The germline gives CDR1 KGHSH, CDR2 LQKENI. The V end lost 6 bases, the J end lost 0 bases, and 14 bases lay between the germline ends. The CDR3 is made up of 15 amino acids. The CDR3 spells CASSPRLEMNTEAFF. The CDR3 nucleotides are TGTGCCAGCTCTCCTCGACTCGAGATGAACACTGAAGCTTTCTTT.

The chain uses TRBV10-3 and TRBJ2-7; perhaps TRBD2 as D (6 bases). This CDR3 region has 13 residues. The V gene lost 6 bases and the J gene lost 3 bases, with 12 bases spanning the gap. Germline V gene data show CDR1 as ENHRY and CDR2 as SYGVKD. CDR3 nucleotides: TGTGCCATCAGGGGCCCCGGGGGCTACGAGCAGTACTTC. Translated, it gives CAIRGPGGYEQYF.

This clone was recorded only once. The gene calls are TRBV29-1 and TRBJ2-2; 10 positions agree with TRBD2. The V and J ends lost 4 bases and 6 bases, in that order; junction bases with no gene match: 8. The CDR3 has 15 residues. Looked up from germline, CDR1 is SQVTM and CDR2 is ANQGSEA. The CDR3 DNA reads TGCAGCGTTGTCCCGAGCGGGAGGGCCCCCGGGGAGCTGTTTTTT. Translation gives CSVVPSGRAPGELFF.